Listed here are 24 T cell receptor beta chains from one sample, sequenced in a study of blood T cell repertoires in COVID-19. Profiled with immunoSEQ multiplex PCR; TCRdb holds only in-frame clones, not every one. The data hold approximately 180,000 clones, with approximately 83% observed a single time. The specimen was peripheral blood. These receptor sequences come from a human donor with active or convalescent COVID-19. The donor label of this sample is uncertain.

The chain uses TRBV2 and TRBJ2-5; TRBD1 aligns across 11 bases. CDR1 and CDR2 from the germline V gene are SNHLY and FYNNEI. CDR3 length equals 14 residues. V trimming: 6 bases; J trimming: 0 bases; junction bases outside the gene matches: 0. The chain's CDR3 is CASRDRGHQETQYF. The CDR3 nucleotides read TGTGCCAGCAGGGACAGGGGGCACCAAGAGACCCAGTACTTC.

CDR3 sequence (DNA): TGCGCCAGCAGTGAGTCCTTAGCGGACTACGAGCAGTACTTC. Translated, it gives CASSESLADYEQYF. The chain joins TRBV10-1 to TRBJ2-7; D might be TRBD2 (6 bases). The germline gives CDR1 WNHNN, CDR2 SYGVQD (reference sequence). V was shortened by 0 bases and J by 3 bases, with 9 bases between the two germline ends. The CDR3 is made up of 14 amino acids.

V usage is TRBV19 and J usage is TRBJ2-7; TRBD1 agrees at 9 bases. V dropped 6 bases and J dropped 2; count of bases not matched to a gene: 5. The CDR3 runs to 14 residues. CDR1 is LNHDA and CDR2 is SQIVND in the germline V gene (reference sequence). CDR3 amino acids: CASSPGQGTYEQYF. The CDR3 DNA is TGTGCCAGTAGCCCGGGACAGGGCACCTACGAGCAGTACTTC.

The rearrangement joins TRBV9 to TRBJ2-2, with 10 bases that match TRBD1. CDR1 and CDR2 (germline): SGDLS, YYNGEE. The CDR3 has 18 amino acids. Trimming removed 2 bases from V and 3 bases from J; junction bases left unmatched: 10. In DNA form, the CDR3 reads TGTGCCAGCAGCGTCCGGAGGGAGGACAGGGGGTACACCGGGGAGCTGTTTTTT. Residues: CASSVRREDRGYTGELFF. The whole variable domain, remainder taken from reference TRBV9 and TRBJ2-2, is DSGVTQTPKHLITATGQRVTLRCSPRSGDLSVYWYQQSLDQGLQFLIQYYNGEERAKGNILERFSAQQFPDLHSELNLSSLELGDSALYFCASSVRREDRGYTGELFFGEGSRLTVL.

The chain couples TRBV3-1 (or the pseudogene TRBV3-2) to TRBJ2-5, with TRBD2 identical over 7 bases. Germline assignment: CDR1 LGHDT and CDR2 YNNKEL (reference sequence). The CDR3 length is 13 residues. The J segment lost 4 bases and the V segment lost 2 bases, leaving 1 base of the junction unmatched. CDR3 region: CASSQPGGETQYF. The CDR3 nucleotides are TGTGCCAGCAGCCAACCGGGGGGAGAGACCCAGTACTTC.

The chain carries TRBV19 and TRBJ1-2, with D perhaps TRBD1 (6 bases). Germline V gene data show CDR1 as LNHDA and CDR2 as SQIVND (reference sequence). Trimming cost V 6 bases and J 8 bases, with 16 bases left between them. The CDR3 has 13 amino acids. The CDR3 reads CASSWGEGDGYTF. As DNA, the CDR3 is TGTGCCAGTAGCTGGGGAGAGGGGGACGGCTACACCTTC.

This chain connects TRBV29-1 to TRBJ2-5; 7 nucleotides agree with TRBD2. Germline V CDR1 and CDR2: SQVTM, ANQGSEA. The CDR3 runs to 13 residues. V dropped 5 bases and J dropped 5; count of bases not matched to a gene: 8. The CDR3 reads CSVPRAAGETQYF. The DNA of the CDR3 is TGCAGCGTTCCTCGGGCAGCGGGGGAGACCCAGTACTTC.

The chain has TRBV27 and TRBJ2-7; 8 bases match TRBD1. CDR1 MNHEY and CDR2 SMNVEV come from the germline V gene (reference sequence). The length of the CDR3 is 13 residues. The V gene end was trimmed by 8 bases and the J gene end by 2 bases; junction bases not matched to a gene: 5. The CDR3 bases are TGTGCCAGCGGACGACAGGGGCCCTACGAGCAGTACTTC. Its translation is CASGRQGPYEQYF.

The genes are TRBV3-1 (or the pseudogene TRBV3-2) and TRBJ2-2; D not resolved. Trimming left V 4 bases short and J 4 bases short, with 7 bases between. The CDR3 totals 13 residues. Germline values: CDR1 LGHDT, CDR2 YNNKEL (reference sequence). The CDR3: CASSPPLTGELFF. CDR3 DNA sequence: TGTGCCAGCAGCCCCCCACTCACCGGGGAGCTGTTTTTT.

In its sample, this clone was seen many times. The V gene is TRBV6-6, the J gene TRBJ2-7, with 8 bases lining up with TRBD1. CDR1 and CDR2 (germline): MNHNY, SVGAGI (reference sequence). CDR3 length: 14 residues. V lost 6 bases and J lost 2; bases outside the gene matches: 6. In DNA, the CDR3 is TGTGCCAGCAGACAGGGGGACCTCACCTACGAGCAGTACTTC. Protein: CASRQGDLTYEQYF.

The chain employs TRBV9 and TRBJ2-3, with TRBD2 identical over 7 bases. Germline CDR1 and CDR2: SGDLS and YYNGEE. The trim removed 4 bases at V and 3 bases at J, leaving 11 bases unmatched. The CDR3 totals 16 residues. The CDR3 DNA reads TGTGCCAGCAGCCCACACGCCGGGGGGTTGACAGATACGCAGTATTTT. Encoded protein: CASSPHAGGLTDTQYF.

This chain uses TRBV10-1 with TRBJ1-3; 8 bases map to TRBD1. The CDR3 runs to 14 residues. The germline V gene has CDR1 WNHNN and CDR2 SYGVQD (reference sequence). J was trimmed by 0 bases and V by 10 bases; bases with no gene match: 5. CDR3: CATSTGDSGNTIYF. The CDR3, as DNA: TGCGCCACGTCGACAGGGGACTCTGGAAACACCATATATTTT.

The chain employs TRBV18 and TRBJ1-5; 12 positions match TRBD1. The junction had 11 bases not matched to a gene; V was cut back by 5 bases and J by 6 bases. This CDR3 contains 17 residues. Germline CDR1 is KGHSH and CDR2 is LQKENI. The CDR3 reads CASSSGTGGIMGQPQHF. CDR3 DNA: TGTGCCAGCTCATCCGGGACAGGGGGCATCATGGGTCAGCCCCAGCATTTT.

This clone was seen a handful of times. This chain uses TRBV7-9 with TRBJ1-4; tentative D call: TRBD1 (6 bases). This CDR3 has 13 amino acids. Trimming took 5 bases from V and 8 from J, leaving 12 bases between them. CDR1 SEHNR and CDR2 FQNEAQ come from the germline V gene (reference sequence). The CDR3 protein is CASSPSQGEKLFF. CDR3 sequence (DNA): TGTGCCAGCAGCCCTAGCCAGGGGGAAAAACTGTTTTTT.

This chain connects TRBV5-1 to TRBJ2-7; 7 nucleotides agree with TRBD2. CDR1 and CDR2 from the germline V gene are SGHRS and YFSETQ. The CDR3 has 15 amino acids. J was trimmed by 4 bases and V by 4 bases; bases with no gene match: 11. CDR3 in amino acids: CASSPRASGGYEQYF. CDR3 in DNA: TGCGCCAGCAGCCCAAGGGCTAGCGGAGGGTACGAGCAGTACTTC.

The V call is TRBV7-9, the J call TRBJ2-2, with 11 bases that match TRBD1. CDR1 is SEHNR, CDR2 FQNEAQ, per germline (reference sequence). CDR3 size: 14 residues. After removal of 4 bases from V and 6 bases from J, the junction contained 1 base not matched to a gene. The CDR3 sequence: CASSWGQGAGELFF. The CDR3 nucleotides are TGTGCCAGCAGCTGGGGACAGGGGGCCGGGGAGCTGTTTTTT.

The gene calls are TRBV5-4 and TRBJ2-1, with a tentative D call TRBD2 (6 bases). Germline V gene data show CDR1 as SGHNT and CDR2 as YYREEE (reference sequence). The CDR3 runs 14 residues. V lost 4 bases, J lost 4 bases, and 12 bases lay in between. Written as DNA, the CDR3 is TGTGCCAGCAGCCGCGTGGGGGGTTACAATGAGCAGTTCTTC. Its protein is CASSRVGGYNEQFF.

This sequence joins TRBV12-3 or TRBV12-4 and TRBJ2-1; D not resolved. Trimming stripped 5 bases from V and 6 bases from J, with 11 bases between. CDR3 length equals 13 residues. In DNA form, the CDR3 reads TGTGCCAGCAGTCCTCTAGTTCGCAATGAGCAGTTCTTC. It is translated as CASSPLVRNEQFF.

This sequence joins TRBV6-5 and TRBJ1-1; D is unclear. Trimming left V 2 bases short and J 12 bases short, with 16 bases between. The CDR3 is made up of 13 amino acids. Germline V gene sequence: CDR1 MNHEY, CDR2 SVGAGI. The CDR3 DNA is TGTGCCAGCAGTTACAAAGTGGGAAGGAGGACTTTCTTT. This codes for CASSYKVGRRTFF.

The rearrangement joins TRBV5-1 to TRBJ2-7; TRBD2 matches at 9 bases. V shed 5 bases and J 0 bases; nucleotides not matched to a gene: 15. This CDR3 has 18 amino acids. Germline CDR1 is SGHRS and CDR2 is YFSETQ. In DNA, the CDR3 is TGCGCCAGCAGACCGACTAGCGGAAGTAGGGTTGACTCCTACGAGCAGTACTTC. It specifies CASRPTSGSRVDSYEQYF.

The chain recombines TRBV5-1 with TRBJ2-2; possible D gene TRBD1, 6 bases. V gave up 4 bases and J gave up 9 bases, with 19 bases separating them. The CDR3 is 15 amino acids. Germline-derived CDR1 and CDR2 are SGHRS and YFSETQ. The CDR3 coding sequence is TGCGCCAGCAGCCTTGCTGGGGGCTCCGGCCGGGAGCTGTTTTTT. It specifies CASSLAGGSGRELFF.

This chain joins TRBV28 and TRBJ1-2, with D unclear. This CDR3 has 11 residues. The germline CDR1 and CDR2 sequences are MDHEN and SYDVKM. The V gene lost 7 bases and the J gene lost 11 bases, with 14 bases spanning the gap. The CDR3 DNA follows: TGTGCCAGCACCTCCGCCCGGGAGTACACCTTC. Translating it yields CASTSAREYTF.

The chain couples TRBV6-5 to TRBJ1-1, with D uncertain. Trimming pared 0 bases from V and 6 bases from J, leaving 8 bases between. Looked up from germline, CDR1 is MNHEY and CDR2 is SVGAGI. The CDR3 totals 13 residues. The CDR3 nucleotides read TGTGCCAGCAGTTACTCGAGACTTTCTGAAGCTTTCTTT. Its protein is CASSYSRLSEAFF.

The chain carries TRBV4-2 and TRBJ2-1, with D possibly TRBD2 on 5 matching bases. The CDR3 sequence is 14 residues long. The germline CDR1 and CDR2 sequences are LGHNA and YNFKEQ. V shed 3 bases and J shed 7 bases, with 13 bases lying between them. DNA of the CDR3: TGTGCCAGCAGCCACCGGCTAGCTAGGAATGAGCAGTTCTTC. Translated: CASSHRLARNEQFF.